This TCR beta chain derives from a study of blood T cell repertoires in COVID-19. Study at large: The origin of the acute and convalescent COVID-19 samples was the United States, Italy and Spain. PBMCs, B-cell-depleted T cells, or T cells provided the cDNA or gDNA that made up the material.

This clone has a handful of counts. Methods used by the authors: Using reference gene primer amplification, nucleated cell counts were estimated. The data were produced by immunoSEQ multiplex PCR, yet TCRdb's version contains in-frame clones alone and is incomplete. V, J and clone size reflect that table, while D and trimming were determined from the DNA. The sample lists 150,000 or so clones; approximately 86% were seen once. The germline gives CDR1 WSHSY, CDR2 SAAADI. The CDR3 runs to 14 residues. The germline V and J ends were trimmed by 6 bases and 1 base, with 12 bases remaining between them. Patients at the Seattle site were enrolled during active infection and followed longitudinally.

The chain joins TRBV10-2 to TRBJ2-5; TRBD1 is a possible D gene (5 bases). Material for sequencing was peripheral blood. The TCR sequence derives from a woman in her seventies with COVID-19, enrolled during active disease. The CDR3 bases are TGCGCCAGCAGGGAATCAGGGCTCCAAGAGACCCAGTACTTC. Translated: CASRESGLQETQYF.